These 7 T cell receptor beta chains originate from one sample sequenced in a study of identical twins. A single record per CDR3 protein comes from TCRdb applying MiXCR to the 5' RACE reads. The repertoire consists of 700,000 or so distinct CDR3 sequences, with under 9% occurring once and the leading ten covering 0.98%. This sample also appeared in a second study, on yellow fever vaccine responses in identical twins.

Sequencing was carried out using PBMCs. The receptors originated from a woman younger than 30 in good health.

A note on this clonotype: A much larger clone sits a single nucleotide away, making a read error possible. CDR3: CSVEAMAGKGSDTQYF. DNA of the CDR3: TGCAGCGTTGAAGCGATGGCCGGGAAGGGGTCAGATACGCAGTATTTT. The J gene is TRBJ2-3, the V gene TRBV29-1, with D perhaps matching TRBD1 or TRBD2 (5 bases each). Germline V gene lookup returns CDR1 SQVTM and CDR2 ANQGSEA. Trimming removed 1 base at V and 4 bases at J, with 18 bases between. The CDR3 has 16 residues.

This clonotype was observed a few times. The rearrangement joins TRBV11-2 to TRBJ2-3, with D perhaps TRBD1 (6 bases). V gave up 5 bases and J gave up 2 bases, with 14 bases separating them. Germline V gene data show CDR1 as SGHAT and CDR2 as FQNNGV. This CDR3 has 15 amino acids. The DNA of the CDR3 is TGTGCCAGCAGCCCCAGGGGTGGGGACACAGATACGCAGTATTTT. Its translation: CASSPRGGDTDTQYF.

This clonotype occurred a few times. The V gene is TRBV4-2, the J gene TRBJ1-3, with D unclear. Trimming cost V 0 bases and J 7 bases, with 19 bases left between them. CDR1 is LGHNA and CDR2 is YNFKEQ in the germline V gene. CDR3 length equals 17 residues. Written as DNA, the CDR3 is TGTGCCAGCAGCCAAGATCCCGGAGGCCAATTTGGTAACACCATATATTTT. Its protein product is CASSQDPGGQFGNTIYF.

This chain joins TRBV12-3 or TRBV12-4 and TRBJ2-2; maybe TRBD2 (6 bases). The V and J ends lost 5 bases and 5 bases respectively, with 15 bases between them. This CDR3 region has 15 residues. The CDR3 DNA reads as TGTGCCAGCAGTCCATGGGAGGAAAGGACCGGGGAGCTGTTTTTT. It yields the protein CASSPWEERTGELFF.

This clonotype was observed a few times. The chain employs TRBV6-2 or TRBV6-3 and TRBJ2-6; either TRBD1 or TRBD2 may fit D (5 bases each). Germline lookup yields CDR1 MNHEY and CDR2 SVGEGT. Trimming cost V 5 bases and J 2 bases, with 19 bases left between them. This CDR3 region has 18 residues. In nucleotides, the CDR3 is TGTGCCAGCAGTGGGGACGACCGGATCTTACCTGGGGCCAACGTCCTGACTTTC. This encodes CASSGDDRILPGANVLTF.

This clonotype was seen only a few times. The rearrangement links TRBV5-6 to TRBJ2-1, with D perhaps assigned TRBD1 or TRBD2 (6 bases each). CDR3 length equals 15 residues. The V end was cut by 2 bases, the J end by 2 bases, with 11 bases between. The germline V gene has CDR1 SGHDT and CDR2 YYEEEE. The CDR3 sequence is CASSFRGATYNEQFF. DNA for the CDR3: TGTGCCAGCAGCTTTAGGGGGGCCACCTACAATGAGCAGTTCTTC.

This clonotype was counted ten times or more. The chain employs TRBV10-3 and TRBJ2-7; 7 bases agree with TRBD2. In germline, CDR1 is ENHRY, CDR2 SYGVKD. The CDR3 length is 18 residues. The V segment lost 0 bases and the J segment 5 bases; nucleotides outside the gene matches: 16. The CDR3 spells CAISESSGGVAGRNEQYF. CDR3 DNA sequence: TGTGCCATCAGTGAGTCGTCGGGTGGGGTAGCGGGCCGCAACGAGCAGTACTTC.